This T cell receptor beta chain derives from a study of cytomegalovirus exposure and HLA in healthy donors. This clone was seen only a few times. Its antigen is currently unknown. Study conclusions and caveats: Later analysis associated a missense DCLRE1C variant with TCR beta V- and J-gene trimming. Rarity held for most TCR sequences, but there were some public TCRs that occurred in many donors. Exclusion applied to some V segments, including TRBV6-2 and TRBV6-3, as they were indistinguishable. The study labeled roughly 160 TCR beta chains cytomegalovirus-associated.

The CDR3 sequence is 18 residues long. V dropped 0 bases and J dropped 0 bases, with 17 bases sitting between them. Germline V lookup: CDR1 SGHRS, CDR2 YFSETQ. The PCR used 60 Vbeta and 13 Jbeta primers. Sequencing was performed with immunoSEQ multiplex PCR; in TCRdb, only in-frame clones are kept and a portion is missing. The sample records more than 120,000 clones, 75% to 85% being singletons. Material for sequencing was PBMCs. The chain uses TRBV5-1 and TRBJ2-3; TRBD1 is a possible D gene (6 bases). The TCR was taken from a woman in her thirties or forties in good health and CMV-seropositive. This CDR3 is CASSLGYQGILSTDTQYF. CDR3 nucleotide sequence: TGCGCCAGCAGCTTGGGCTATCAGGGGATACTTAGCACAGATACGCAGTATTTT.